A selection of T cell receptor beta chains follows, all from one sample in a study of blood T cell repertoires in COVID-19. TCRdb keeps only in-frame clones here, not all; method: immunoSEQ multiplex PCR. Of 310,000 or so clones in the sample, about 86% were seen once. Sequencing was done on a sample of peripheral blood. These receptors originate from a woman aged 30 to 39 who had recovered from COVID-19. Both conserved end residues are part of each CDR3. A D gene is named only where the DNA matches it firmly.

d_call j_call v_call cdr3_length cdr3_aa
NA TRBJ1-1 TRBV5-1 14 CASSSRTANTEAFF
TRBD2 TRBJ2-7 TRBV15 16 CATSRDRAGRRYEQYF
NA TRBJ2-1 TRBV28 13 CASSFAFANEQFF
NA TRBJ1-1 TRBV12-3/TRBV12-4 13 CASDARVGTEAFF
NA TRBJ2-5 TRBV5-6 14 CASSPDKAQETQYF
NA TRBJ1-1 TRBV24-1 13 CATSVWRVYEAFF
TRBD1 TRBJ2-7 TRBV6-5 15 CASSSPGQGRLEQYF
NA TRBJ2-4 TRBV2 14 CASSDSLAKNIQYF
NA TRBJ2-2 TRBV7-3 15 CASSQTVSNTGELFF
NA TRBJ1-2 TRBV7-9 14 CAWESGLPNYGYTF
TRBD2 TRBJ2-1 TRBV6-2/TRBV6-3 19 CASSYLVTSGSSSYNEQFF
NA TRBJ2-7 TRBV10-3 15 CAISDRSRTSYEQYF
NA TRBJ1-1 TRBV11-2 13 CASSLQVNTEAFF
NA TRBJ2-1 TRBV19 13 CASSMGAYNEQFF
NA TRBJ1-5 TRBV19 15 CASSMFQGSNQPQHF
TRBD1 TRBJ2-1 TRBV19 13 CASGQGANNEQFF
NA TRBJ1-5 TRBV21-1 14 CASIDRNSNQPQHF